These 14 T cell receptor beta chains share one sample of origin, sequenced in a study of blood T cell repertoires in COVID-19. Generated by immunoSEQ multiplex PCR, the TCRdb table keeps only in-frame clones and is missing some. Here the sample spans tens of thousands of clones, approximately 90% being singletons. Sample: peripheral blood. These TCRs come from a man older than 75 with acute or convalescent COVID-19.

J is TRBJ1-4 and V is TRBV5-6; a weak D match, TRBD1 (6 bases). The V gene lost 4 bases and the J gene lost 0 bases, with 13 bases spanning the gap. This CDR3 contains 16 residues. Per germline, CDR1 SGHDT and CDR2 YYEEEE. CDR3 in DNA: TGTGCCAGCAGCCACTTCGACAGGACAACTAATGAAAAACTGTTTTTT. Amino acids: CASSHFDRTTNEKLFF.

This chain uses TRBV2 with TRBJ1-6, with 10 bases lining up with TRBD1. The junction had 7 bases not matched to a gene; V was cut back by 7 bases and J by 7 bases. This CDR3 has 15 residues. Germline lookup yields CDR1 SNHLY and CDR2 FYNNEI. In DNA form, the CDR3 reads TGTGCCAGCATCTTAGACAGGGGGCGAAATTCACCCCTCCACTTT. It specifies CASILDRGRNSPLHF.

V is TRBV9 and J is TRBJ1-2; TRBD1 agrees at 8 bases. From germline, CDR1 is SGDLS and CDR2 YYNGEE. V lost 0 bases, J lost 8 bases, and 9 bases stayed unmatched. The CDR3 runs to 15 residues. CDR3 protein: CASSVAPDRAGGYTF. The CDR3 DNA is TGTGCCAGCAGCGTAGCCCCGGACAGGGCTGGCGGCTACACCTTC.

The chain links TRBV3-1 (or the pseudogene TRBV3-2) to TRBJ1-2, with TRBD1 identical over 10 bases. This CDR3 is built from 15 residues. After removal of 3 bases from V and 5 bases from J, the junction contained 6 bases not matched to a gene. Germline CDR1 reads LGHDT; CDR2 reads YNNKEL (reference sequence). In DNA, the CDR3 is TGTGCCAGCAGCCACGCCGACAGGGGGCGTTATGGCTACACCTTC. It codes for CASSHADRGRYGYTF.

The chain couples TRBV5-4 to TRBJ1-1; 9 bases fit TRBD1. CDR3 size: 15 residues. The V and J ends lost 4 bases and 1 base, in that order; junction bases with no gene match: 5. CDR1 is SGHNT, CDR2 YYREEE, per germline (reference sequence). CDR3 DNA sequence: TGTGCCAGCAGCACAAGGACAGGGGAGAACACTGAAGCTTTCTTT. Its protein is CASSTRTGENTEAFF.

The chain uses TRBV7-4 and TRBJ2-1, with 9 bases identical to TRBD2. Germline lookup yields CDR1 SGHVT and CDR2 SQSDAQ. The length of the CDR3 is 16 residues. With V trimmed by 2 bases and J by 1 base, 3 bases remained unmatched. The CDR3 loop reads CASSLSAGGSYNEQFF. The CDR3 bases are TGTGCCAGCAGCTTAAGCGCGGGGGGGTCCTACAATGAGCAGTTCTTC. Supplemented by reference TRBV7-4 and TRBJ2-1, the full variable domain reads GAGVSQSPRYKVAKRGRDVALRCDSISGHVTLYWYRQTLGQGSEVLTYSQSDAQRDKSGRPSGRFSAERPERSVSTLKIQRTEQGDSAVYLCASSLSAGGSYNEQFFGPGTRLTVL.

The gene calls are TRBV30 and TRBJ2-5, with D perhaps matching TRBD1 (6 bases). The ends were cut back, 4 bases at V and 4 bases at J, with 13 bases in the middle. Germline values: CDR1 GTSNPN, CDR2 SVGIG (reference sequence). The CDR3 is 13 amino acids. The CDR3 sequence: CAWTQGRSETQYF. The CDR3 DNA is TGTGCCTGGACACAGGGAAGGTCAGAGACCCAGTACTTC.

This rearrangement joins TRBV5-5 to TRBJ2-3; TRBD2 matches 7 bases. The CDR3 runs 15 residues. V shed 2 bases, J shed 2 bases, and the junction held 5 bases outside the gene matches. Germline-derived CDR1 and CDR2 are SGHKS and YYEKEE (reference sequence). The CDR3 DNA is TGTGCCAGCAGCTTTAGAGCGGGAACCACAGATACGCAGTATTTT. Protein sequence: CASSFRAGTTDTQYF.

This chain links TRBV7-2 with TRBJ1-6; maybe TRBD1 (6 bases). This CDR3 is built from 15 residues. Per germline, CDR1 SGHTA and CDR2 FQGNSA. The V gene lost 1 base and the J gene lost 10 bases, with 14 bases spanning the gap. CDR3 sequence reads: CASSLGAGAQSPLHF. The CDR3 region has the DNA TGTGCCAGCAGCTTAGGGGCAGGGGCACAATCACCCCTCCACTTT. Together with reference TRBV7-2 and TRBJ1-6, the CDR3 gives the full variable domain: GAGVSQSPSNKVTEKGKDVELRCDPISGHTALYWYRQSLGQGLEFLIYFQGNSAPDKSGLPSDRFSAERTGGSVSTLTIQRTQQEDSAVYLCASSLGAGAQSPLHFGNGTRLTVT.

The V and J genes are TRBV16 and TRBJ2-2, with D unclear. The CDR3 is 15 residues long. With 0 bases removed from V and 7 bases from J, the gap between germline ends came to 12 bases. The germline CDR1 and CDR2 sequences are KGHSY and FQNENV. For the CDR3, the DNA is TGTGCCAGCAGCCAATCAGGCCAGTGGAGCGGGGAGCTGTTTTTT. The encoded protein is CASSQSGQWSGELFF.

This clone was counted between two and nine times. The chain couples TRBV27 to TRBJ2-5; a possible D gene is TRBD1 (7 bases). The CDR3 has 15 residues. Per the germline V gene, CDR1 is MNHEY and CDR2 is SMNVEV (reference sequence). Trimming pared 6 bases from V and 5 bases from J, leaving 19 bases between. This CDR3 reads CASRAGQSGVETQYF. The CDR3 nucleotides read TGTGCCAGCAGGGCGGGACAGTCCGGAGTGGAGACCCAGTACTTC.

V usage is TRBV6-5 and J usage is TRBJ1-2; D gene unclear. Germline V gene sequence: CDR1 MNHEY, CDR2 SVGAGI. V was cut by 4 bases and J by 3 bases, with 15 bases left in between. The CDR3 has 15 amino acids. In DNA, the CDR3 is TGTGCCAGCAGTTCGCCTCGAGAGGGCTACTATGGCTACACCTTC. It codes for CASSSPREGYYGYTF.

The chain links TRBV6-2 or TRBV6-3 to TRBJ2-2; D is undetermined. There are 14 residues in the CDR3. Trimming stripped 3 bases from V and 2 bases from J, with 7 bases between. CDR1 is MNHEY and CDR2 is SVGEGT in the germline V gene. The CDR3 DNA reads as TGTGCCAGCAGTTATCTGGCTAACACCGGGGAGCTGTTTTTT. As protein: CASSYLANTGELFF.

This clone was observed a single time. The CDR3 region has the DNA TGTGCCAGCTCACGAGTTCAAGTCACCCAAGAGACCCAGTACTTC. This translates into CASSRVQVTQETQYF. This sequence joins TRBV18 and TRBJ2-5; D gene unclear. Germline-derived CDR1 and CDR2 are KGHSH and LQKENI. The CDR3 totals 15 residues. Trimming stripped 4 bases from V and 1 base from J, with 13 bases between.